Included here is one T cell receptor (beta chain) sequence, with context. The sample holds many counts of this clonotype. It lacks a known antigen. Per-base qualities were not stored, and no clone one base away is much larger. The TCR beta CDR3 regions were amplified from the RNA transcripts. A first-round RT-PCR of the TCR CDR3 used the HTBI primer set with the Qiagen OneStep RT-PCR kit. Libraries were constructed in a second round of multiplex PCR, after which size selection and purification were carried out. Libraries were sequenced paired-end with 100 bp reads on an Illumina HiSeq2000. As for the original processing: Raw data were processed with SOAPnuke, discarding reads with adapters, uncalled bases, mean Phred below 15, or no exact constant-primer or identifier match. COPE v1.2.5 was used to merge the high-quality paired reads, and each unique nucleotide sequence was defined as a clonotype. MiTCR v1.1 was used to align the clonotypes against IMGT TRBV, TRBD and TRBJ reference segments. Analysis was restricted to V-J combinations with a frequency above 0.0001, which covered about 99% of repertoires. A TCS score was defined as the ratio of F50 (clonal expansion) to E x V (chaos), with BLOSUM62-based TCRdist applied between CDR3 peptides within each V-J. Welch's t-statistics and random forest reduced around 510 V-J features to roughly 13, which were used in a naive Bayes classifier (R e1071). The raw public data were reprocessed by TCRdb itself: fastp quality trimming at Q25, MiXCR clonotype calling, in-frame beta chains only. One record per CDR3 amino acid sequence lists the most common genes and DNA. The V and J calls were determined by TCRdb, not by the authors. Within this sample are 470,000 or so distinct CDR3 sequences, with under 25% of them counted one time only. The ten largest clonotypes hold 26% of the sample.

Via the germline V gene (reference sequence), CDR1 is LNHDA and CDR2 SQIVND. The germline ends are 20 bases apart after V is trimmed by 5 bases and J by 4 bases. The CDR3 holds 17 amino acids from the cysteine to the phenylalanine. Only the CDR3 region is kept as DNA, spanning 51 bases read in frame from base 1. The sample belongs to a study of T cells in Graves' hyperthyroidism and ophthalmopathy (dated by TCRdb to the late 2010s). Study-wide context: Peripheral blood samples were taken at the time of initial diagnosis, prior to any treatment. TCR V-J signatures able to tell the groups apart were searched for in a discovery cohort of 90 to 100 patients, of whom around 43 had Graves' ophthalmopathy and around 58 had stable Graves' hyperthyroidism. The 90 to 100 discovery patients were randomly split 7:3 into training and test sets. The paper describes TCR Vbeta CDR3 sequencing of around 140 peripheral blood samples, made up of 43 ophthalmopathy patients, roughly 80 hyperthyroidism patients and about 17 progressor patients. After blood sampling, hyperthyroidism patients were treated with methimazole at a starting dose of 30 mg daily, and ophthalmopathy patients were treated with high-dose intravenous methylprednisolone. An independent validation cohort of fewer than 20 hyperthyroidism patients and 17 patients who later progressed to ophthalmopathy tested prospective prediction of ophthalmopathy. Thyroid tissue and blood T-cell repertoires from several Graves' hyperthyroidism patients were also compared in the study.

Stable Graves' hyperthyroidism was defined as the absence of progression to ophthalmopathy over 18 months of follow-up. Hyperthyroidism patients were aged 18 to 65 years and newly diagnosed, with disease duration of less than 2 months. Any patient with an uncontrolled infection, another autoimmune disease, pregnancy or lactation was excluded. Diagnoses were based on clinical symptoms, serum thyroxine and TRAb, thyroid ultrasound and orbital computed tomography. PBMCs were separated from roughly 9.3 ml of fresh peripheral blood using Ficoll-Paque density gradient centrifugation. Trizol reagent was used to extract total RNA, and RNA quality was then checked on an Agilent 2100 Bioanalyzer. The investigation overall reported the following: During validation, the model predicted progression to ophthalmopathy a median of approximately 6.5 months ahead of onset, with just under 71% sensitivity and around 73% specificity. Most expanded thyroid clonotypes (frequency above 0.001) were also detected in blood, a finding suggesting that blood repertoires may reflect thyroid immune responses. A model built on a 13 V-J signature distinguished ophthalmopathy from stable hyperthyroidism, reaching roughly 88% sensitivity and about 81% specificity in cross-validation and 80%/75% in testing. No statistical method was used to set the sample size in advance, and investigators knew the group allocation.

The sequencing input was blood. Here the chain combines TRBV19 and TRBJ2-2; the best D guess is TRBD2, with 5 bases matching. The sequence came from a young man with Graves' hyperthyroidism. The bases are TGTGCCAGTAGTGCCCCCCGGATAGCGATAGGCACCGGGGAGCTGTTTTTT. Its translation is CASSAPRIAIGTGELFF.